The T cell receptor beta chain described here comes from a study of T-cell memory formation after mild COVID-19. Study overall: TCR clusters were mostly donor specific.

The CDR3 totals 15 residues. CDR1 SGDLS and CDR2 YYNGEE come from the germline V gene. V lost 3 bases, J lost 2 bases, and 13 bases lay in between. Amplification by 5'RACE using constant-segment primers produced TCR alpha and TCR beta cDNA libraries that carried sample barcodes and UMIs. TCRdb reprocessed the 5' RACE reads via MiXCR and lists one record per CDR3 protein. Seen here are approximately 570,000 distinct CDR3 sequences, roughly 18% observed once, and the top ten hold around 11%. This clonotype has just a few counts. The TCR sequence derives from an adult woman who had mild COVID-19 (a few samples of this study predate the infection). Cell type and time point are not known. Sequenced material: PBMCs or a T cell subset sorted from them (not recorded which). V usage is TRBV9 and J usage is TRBJ2-3; either TRBD1 or TRBD2 may supply D (5 bases each). The CDR3 DNA reads TGTGCCAGCAGCGGAACCTACGGGACCACAGATACGCAGTATTTT. This gives the protein CASSGTYGTTDTQYF.